This TCR beta chain was obtained from a study of blood T cells in healthy people across ages. For the second PCR, which ran for 7 to 11 cycles, a sample-barcoded 5' primer and a J-beta primer mix were used. Every single cDNA molecule received a tag from a template-switch adaptor with 12 random nucleotides. TCRdb reprocessed the 5' RACE reads with MiXCR, giving one entry per CDR3 protein. The sample shows some 790,000 distinct CDR3 sequences, more than 25% of them seen only once. The CDR3 length is 13 residues. CDR1 is LNHNV, CDR2 YYDKDF, per germline (reference sequence). Study-wide results and caveats: TCR beta diversity tracked closely with naive T cell percentage. Getting older went along with TCR beta diversity per million T cells dropping roughly linearly.

Ranging in age from about 6 to 100, the donors were healthy Caucasian individuals from Russia. Details on this clonotype: Its specificity is unknown. One end of the junction is discordant with germline, which a read error may explain.

Sample: blood. This sequence was found in a woman of 80 years or more in good health. The gene calls are TRBV15 and TRBJ1-4; D not resolved. CDR3 in amino acids: CATSRDTSEKRFF. The CDR3 nucleotides are TGTGCCACCAGCAGAGATACGAGTGAAAAACGGTTTTTT.